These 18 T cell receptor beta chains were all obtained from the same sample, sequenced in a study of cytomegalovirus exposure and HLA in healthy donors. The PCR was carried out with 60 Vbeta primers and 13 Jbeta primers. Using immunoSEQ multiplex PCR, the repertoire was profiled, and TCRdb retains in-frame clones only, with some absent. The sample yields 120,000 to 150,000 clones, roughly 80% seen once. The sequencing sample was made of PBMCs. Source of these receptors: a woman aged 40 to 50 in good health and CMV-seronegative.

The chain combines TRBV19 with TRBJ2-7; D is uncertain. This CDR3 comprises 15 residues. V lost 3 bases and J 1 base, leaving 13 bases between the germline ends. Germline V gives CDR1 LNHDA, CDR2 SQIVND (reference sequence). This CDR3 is CASSIVPGESYEQYF. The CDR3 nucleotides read TGTGCCAGTAGTATCGTTCCCGGTGAATCCTACGAGCAGTACTTC.

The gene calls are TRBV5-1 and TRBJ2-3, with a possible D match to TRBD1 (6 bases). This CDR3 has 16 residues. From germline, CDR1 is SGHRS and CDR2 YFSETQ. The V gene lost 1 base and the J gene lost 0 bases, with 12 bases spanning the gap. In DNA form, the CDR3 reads TGCGCCAGCAGCTTGTCTACAGGGTCTAGCACAGATACGCAGTATTTT. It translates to CASSLSTGSSTDTQYF.

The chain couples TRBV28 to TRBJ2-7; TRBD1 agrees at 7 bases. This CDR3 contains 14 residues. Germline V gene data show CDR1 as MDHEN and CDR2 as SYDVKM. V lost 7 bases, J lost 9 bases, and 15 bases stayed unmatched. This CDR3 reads CASTGTDHLRLQYF. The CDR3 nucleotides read TGTGCCAGCACGGGGACAGATCATTTACGATTGCAGTACTTC.

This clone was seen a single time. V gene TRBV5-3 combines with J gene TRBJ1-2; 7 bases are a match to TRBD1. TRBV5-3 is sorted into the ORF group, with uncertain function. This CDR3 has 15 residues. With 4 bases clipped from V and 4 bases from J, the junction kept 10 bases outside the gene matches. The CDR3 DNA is TGTGCCAGAAGCCCCGGACAGGTTTGCGTCTATGGCTACACCTTC. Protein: CARSPGQVCVYGYTF.

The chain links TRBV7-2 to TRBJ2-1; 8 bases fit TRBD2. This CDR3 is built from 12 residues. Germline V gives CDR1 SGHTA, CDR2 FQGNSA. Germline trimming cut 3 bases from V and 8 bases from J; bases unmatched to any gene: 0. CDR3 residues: CASSFSGDEQFF. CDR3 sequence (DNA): TGTGCCAGCAGCTTTAGCGGGGATGAGCAGTTCTTC.

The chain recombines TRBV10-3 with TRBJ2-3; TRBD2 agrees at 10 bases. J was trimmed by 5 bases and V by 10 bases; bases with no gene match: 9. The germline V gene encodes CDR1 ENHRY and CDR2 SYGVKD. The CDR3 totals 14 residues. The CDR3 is CANQRGGEGDTQYF. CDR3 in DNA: TGTGCCAACCAGCGGGGGGGCGAAGGAGATACGCAGTATTTT.

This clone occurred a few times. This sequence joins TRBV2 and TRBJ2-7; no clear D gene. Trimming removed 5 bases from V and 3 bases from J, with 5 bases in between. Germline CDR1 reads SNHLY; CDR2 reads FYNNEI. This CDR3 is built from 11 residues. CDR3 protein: CASSYSYEQYF. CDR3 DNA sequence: TGTGCCAGCAGTTACAGCTACGAGCAGTACTTC.

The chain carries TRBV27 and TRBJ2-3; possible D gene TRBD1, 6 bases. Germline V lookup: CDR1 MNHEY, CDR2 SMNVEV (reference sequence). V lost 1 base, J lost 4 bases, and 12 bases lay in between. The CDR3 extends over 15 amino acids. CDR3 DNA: TGTGCCAGCAGTTTATTTCGGTCAGGGGCAGATACGCAGTATTTT. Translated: CASSLFRSGADTQYF.

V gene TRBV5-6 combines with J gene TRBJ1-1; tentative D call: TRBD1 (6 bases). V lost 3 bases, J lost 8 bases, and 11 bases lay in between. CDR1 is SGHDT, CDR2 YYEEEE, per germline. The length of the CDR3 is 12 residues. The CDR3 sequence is CASSSTTGEAFF. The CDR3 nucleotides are TGTGCCAGCAGCTCTACAACAGGGGAAGCTTTCTTT. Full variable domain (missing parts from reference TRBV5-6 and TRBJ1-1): DAGVTQSPTHLIKTRGQQVTLRCSPKSGHDTVSWYQQALGQGPQFIFQYYEEEERQRGNFPDRFSGHQFPNYSSELNVNALLLGDSALYLCASSSTTGEAFFGQGTRLTVV.

CDR3 in amino acids: CATSRDPGTGGNTIYF. In DNA, the CDR3 is TGTGCCACCAGCAGAGATCCCGGGACAGGGGGAAACACCATATATTTT. The chain combines TRBV15 with TRBJ1-3; 9 bases fit TRBD1. The junction had 4 bases not matched to a gene; V was cut back by 0 bases and J by 4 bases. Germline V gene sequence: CDR1 LNHNV, CDR2 YYDKDF (reference sequence). The CDR3 spans 16 residues.

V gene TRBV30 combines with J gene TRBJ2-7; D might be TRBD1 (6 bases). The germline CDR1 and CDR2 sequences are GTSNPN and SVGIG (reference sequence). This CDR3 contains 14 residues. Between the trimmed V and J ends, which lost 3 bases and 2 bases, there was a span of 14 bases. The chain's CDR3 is CAWSRPPGAYEQYF. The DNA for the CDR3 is TGTGCCTGGAGCCGACCCCCAGGGGCCTACGAGCAGTACTTC.

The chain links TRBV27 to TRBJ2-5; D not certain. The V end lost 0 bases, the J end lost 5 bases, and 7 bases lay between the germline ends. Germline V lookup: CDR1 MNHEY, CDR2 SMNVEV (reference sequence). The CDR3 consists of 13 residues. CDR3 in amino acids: CASSLSSYETQYF. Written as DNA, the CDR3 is TGTGCCAGCAGTTTATCTAGCTATGAGACCCAGTACTTC.

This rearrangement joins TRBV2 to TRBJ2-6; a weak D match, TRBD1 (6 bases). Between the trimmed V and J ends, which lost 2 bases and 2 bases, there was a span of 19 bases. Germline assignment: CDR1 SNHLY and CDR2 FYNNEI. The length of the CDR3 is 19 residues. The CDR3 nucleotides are TGTGCCAGCAGTGAACGGGACACCGTCATGTACCCTGGGGCCAACGTCCTGACTTTC. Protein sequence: CASSERDTVMYPGANVLTF.

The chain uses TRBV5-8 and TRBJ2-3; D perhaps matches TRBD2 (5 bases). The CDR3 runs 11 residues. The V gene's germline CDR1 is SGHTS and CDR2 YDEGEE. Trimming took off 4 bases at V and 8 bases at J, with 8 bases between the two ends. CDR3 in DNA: TGTGCCAGCAGCGCTGAGGGTACGCAGTATTTT. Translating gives CASSAEGTQYF.

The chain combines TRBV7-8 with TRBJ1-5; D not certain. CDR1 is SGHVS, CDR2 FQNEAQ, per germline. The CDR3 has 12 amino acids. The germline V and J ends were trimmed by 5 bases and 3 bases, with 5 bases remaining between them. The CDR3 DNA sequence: TGTGCCAGCAGCCTATACAATCAGCCCCAGCATTTT. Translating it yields CASSLYNQPQHF.

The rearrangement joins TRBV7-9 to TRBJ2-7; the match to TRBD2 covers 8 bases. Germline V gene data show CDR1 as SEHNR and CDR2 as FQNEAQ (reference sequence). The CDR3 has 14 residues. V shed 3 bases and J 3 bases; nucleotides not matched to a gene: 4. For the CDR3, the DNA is TGTGCCAGCAGCTTTCAAGCGGGAGACTACGAGCAGTACTTC. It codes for CASSFQAGDYEQYF.

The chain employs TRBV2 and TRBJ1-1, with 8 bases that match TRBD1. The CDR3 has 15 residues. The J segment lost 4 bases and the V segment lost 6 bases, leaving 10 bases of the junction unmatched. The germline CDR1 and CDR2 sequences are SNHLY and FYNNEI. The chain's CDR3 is CASSWTGRASTEAFF. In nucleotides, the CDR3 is TGTGCCAGCAGCTGGACAGGGAGGGCAAGCACTGAAGCTTTCTTT.

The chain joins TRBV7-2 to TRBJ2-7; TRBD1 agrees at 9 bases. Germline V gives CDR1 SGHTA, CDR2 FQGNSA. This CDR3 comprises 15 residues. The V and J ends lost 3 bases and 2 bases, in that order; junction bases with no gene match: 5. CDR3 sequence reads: CASSFGRDRAYEQYF. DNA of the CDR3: TGTGCCAGCAGCTTTGGCCGGGACAGGGCCTACGAGCAGTACTTC.